The 10 T cell receptor beta chains given below trace back to one sample, sequenced in a study of blood T cell repertoires in COVID-19. TCRdb keeps only in-frame clones here, not all; method: immunoSEQ multiplex PCR. This sample carries about 500,000 clones, approximately 90% of them seen once, and the ten largest clones take approximately 0.7%. Source material: PBMCs or T cells enriched from blood (not recorded which). Every receptor here comes from a woman aged 18-29 years who had recovered from COVID-19.

The chain uses TRBV10-3 and TRBJ2-5; TRBD1 aligns across 7 bases. This CDR3 has 14 residues. V lost 8 bases to trimming and J lost 4 bases; unmatched junction nucleotides: 10. Germline V gene sequence: CDR1 ENHRY, CDR2 SYGVKD. CDR3 protein: CAIAKGAGGETQYF. As DNA, the CDR3 is TGTGCCATCGCGAAGGGGGCAGGGGGAGAGACCCAGTACTTC.

This clone is a singleton in its sample. The chain couples TRBV30 to TRBJ1-1; 7 bases are a match to TRBD1. V was pared by 3 bases and J by 0 bases, with 7 bases of the junction left unmatched. Looked up from germline, CDR1 is GTSNPN and CDR2 is SVGIG (reference sequence). The CDR3 is made up of 15 amino acids. The CDR3: CAWRPWDSLNTEAFF. CDR3 in DNA: TGTGCCTGGAGGCCTTGGGACAGCCTGAACACTGAAGCTTTCTTT.

The chain couples TRBV29-1 to TRBJ2-5, with 10 bases lining up with TRBD2. Trimming removed 2 bases from V and 2 bases from J; junction bases left unmatched: 8. CDR1 is SQVTM, CDR2 ANQGSEA, per germline. The CDR3 spans 16 residues. The DNA for the CDR3 is TGCAGCGTTGAAATTGGGAGCGGGGGGGAACAAGAGACCCAGTACTTC. Amino acids: CSVEIGSGGEQETQYF.

This CDR3 is CASSFSPREGEKLFF. The CDR3 nucleotides read TGTGCCAGCAGTTTCTCACCCAGGGAAGGGGAAAAACTGTTTTTT. J is TRBJ1-4 and V is TRBV5-5; D might be TRBD1 (5 bases). With 5 bases removed from V and 8 bases from J, the gap between germline ends came to 19 bases. Germline V gene lookup returns CDR1 SGHKS and CDR2 YYEKEE (reference sequence). The CDR3 spans 15 residues.

This clone has just one count. The rearrangement uses TRBV7-2 and TRBJ1-6; tentatively, D is TRBD1 (5 bases). The CDR3 totals 15 residues. Germline CDR1 reads SGHTA; CDR2 reads FQGNSA. The ends were cut back, 5 bases at V and 9 bases at J, with 17 bases in the middle. The CDR3: CASSPTQGIGSPLHF. Written as DNA, the CDR3 is TGTGCCAGCAGCCCTACCCAGGGAATTGGTTCACCCCTCCACTTT.

The genes are TRBV10-3 and TRBJ1-1; possibly TRBD1 for D (6 bases). The CDR3 is made up of 13 amino acids. Between the trimmed V and J ends, which lost 11 bases and 1 base, there was a span of 14 bases. The germline V gene encodes CDR1 ENHRY and CDR2 SYGVKD. In nucleotides, the CDR3 is TGTGCCGTTCACAGGGAGGGGAACACTGAAGCTTTCTTT. The encoded protein is CAVHREGNTEAFF.

The chain recombines TRBV12-3 or TRBV12-4 with TRBJ1-1, with D perhaps TRBD1 (6 bases). With 5 bases removed from V and 4 bases from J, the gap between germline ends came to 8 bases. The CDR3 is made up of 12 amino acids. The DNA of the CDR3 is TGTGCCAGCAGTCAGGGGCCCACTGAAGCTTTCTTT. Translating gives CASSQGPTEAFF.

Notes on this clone: This same CDR3 is encoded by further DNA sequences in the sample. The J gene is TRBJ1-1, the V gene TRBV10-3; TRBD1 matches at 10 bases. The V gene's germline CDR1 is ENHRY and CDR2 SYGVKD. J gave up 2 bases and V 8 bases, and 2 bases lay outside the gene matches. CDR3 length equals 13 residues. The CDR3 is CAIRDRGNTEAFF. The CDR3, as DNA: TGTGCCATCCGGGACAGGGGTAACACTGAAGCTTTCTTT.

This clone has just a few counts. The chain combines TRBV29-1 with TRBJ1-1, with D possibly matching TRBD1 (5 bases). From germline, CDR1 is SQVTM and CDR2 ANQGSEA. V lost 5 bases, J lost 4 bases, and 20 bases lay in between. The CDR3 runs 15 residues. CDR3 coding DNA: TGCAGCGTTTGGGGGGGGGTTACGTATGGCACTGAAGCTTTCTTT. This codes for CSVWGGVTYGTEAFF.

V gene TRBV5-5 combines with J gene TRBJ1-3; 9 bases line up with TRBD1. The junction had 9 bases not matched to a gene; V was cut back by 4 bases and J by 7 bases. Germline values: CDR1 SGHKS, CDR2 YYEKEE (reference sequence). The CDR3 totals 15 residues. The CDR3 DNA sequence: TGTGCCAGCAGCCCTGTGGACAGGGGTTTCAACACCATATATTTT. As protein: CASSPVDRGFNTIYF.